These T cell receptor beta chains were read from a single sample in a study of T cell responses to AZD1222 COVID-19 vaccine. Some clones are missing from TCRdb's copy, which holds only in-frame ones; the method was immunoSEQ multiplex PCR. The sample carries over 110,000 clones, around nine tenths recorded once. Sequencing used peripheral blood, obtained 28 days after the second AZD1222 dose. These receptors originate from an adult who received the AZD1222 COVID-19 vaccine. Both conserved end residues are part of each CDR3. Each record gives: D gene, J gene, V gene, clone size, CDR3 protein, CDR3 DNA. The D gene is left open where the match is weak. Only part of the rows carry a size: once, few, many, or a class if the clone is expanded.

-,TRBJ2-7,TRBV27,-,CASSHGAAYEQYF,TGTGCCAGCAGTCACGGCGCCGCCTACGAGCAGTACTTC
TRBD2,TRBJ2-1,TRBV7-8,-,CASSLSSGTQNEQFF,TGTGCCAGCAGCTTATCTAGCGGGACCCAGAATGAGCAGTTCTTC
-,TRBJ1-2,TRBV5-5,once,CASSFGYGYTF,TGTGCCAGCAGCTTCGGCTATGGCTACACCTTC
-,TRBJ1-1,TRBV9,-,CASSAAGSHTEAFF,TGTGCCAGCAGCGCGGCCGGTAGTCACACTGAAGCTTTCTTT
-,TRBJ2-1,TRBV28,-,CASSLAETSRVRSYNEQFF,TGTGCCAGCAGTTTGGCGGAGACTTCCAGAGTTAGGTCCTACAATGAGCAGTTCTTC
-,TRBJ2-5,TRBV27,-,CASSPGGRQETQYF,TGTGCCAGCAGTCCGGGGGGCCGTCAAGAGACCCAGTACTTC
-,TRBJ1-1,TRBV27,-,CASSLYTTGNTEAFF,TGTGCCAGCAGTTTATACACTACAGGGAACACTGAAGCTTTCTTT
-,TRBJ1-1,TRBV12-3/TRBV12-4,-,CASSFDSNTEAFF,TGTGCCAGCAGTTTTGACAGTAACACTGAAGCTTTCTTT
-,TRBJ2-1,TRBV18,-,CASSPLESLSYNEQFF,TGTGCCAGCTCACCACTGGAGAGTCTTTCCTACAATGAGCAGTTCTTC
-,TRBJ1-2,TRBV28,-,CASSGNYGYTF,TGTGCCAGCAGCGGGAACTATGGCTACACCTTC
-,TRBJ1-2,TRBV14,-,CASSLERAANGYTF,TGTGCCAGCAGCCTAGAAAGGGCGGCAAATGGCTACACCTTC
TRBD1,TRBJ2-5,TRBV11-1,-,CASGRTTGGLETQYF,TGTGCCAGCGGGCGGACGACAGGGGGCTTAGAGACCCAGTACTTC
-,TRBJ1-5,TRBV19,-,CASRKNRDGNQPQHF,TGTGCCAGTAGGAAAAACAGGGACGGCAATCAGCCCCAGCATTTT
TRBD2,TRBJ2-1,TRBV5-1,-,CASSLFERESNEQFF,TGCGCCAGCAGCTTGTTCGAGCGGGAGTCGAATGAGCAGTTCTTC
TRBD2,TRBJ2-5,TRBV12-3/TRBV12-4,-,CASNLAASETQYF,TGTGCCAGCAACCTAGCGGCCTCAGAGACCCAGTACTTC
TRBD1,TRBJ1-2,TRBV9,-,CASSVGTGDYGYTF,TGTGCCAGCAGCGTAGGGACAGGGGACTATGGCTACACCTTC
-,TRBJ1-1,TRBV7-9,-,CASSAVPNTEAFF,TGTGCCAGCAGCGCGGTACCGAACACTGAAGCTTTCTTT
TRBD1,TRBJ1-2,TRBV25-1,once,CASSESARGLPYGYTF,TGTGCCAGCAGTGAATCGGCCAGGGGGCTCCCCTATGGCTACACCTTC
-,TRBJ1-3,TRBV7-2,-,CASSLAAGDGNTIYF,TGTGCCAGCAGCTTAGCGGCAGGGGACGGAAACACCATATATTTT
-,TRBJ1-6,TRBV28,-,CAGRGNYNSPLHF,TGTGCCGGCCGGGGGAACTATAATTCACCCCTCCACTTT
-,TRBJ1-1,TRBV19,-,CASSIDPGGLAFF,TGTGCCAGTAGTATAGACCCTGGTGGGTTGGCTTTCTTT
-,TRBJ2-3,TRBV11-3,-,CASSSGDTQYF,TGTGCCAGCAGCTCGGGAGATACGCAGTATTTT
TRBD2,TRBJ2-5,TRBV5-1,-,CASSEGLVGQETQYF,TGCGCCAGCAGCGAGGGACTAGTCGGGCAAGAGACCCAGTACTTC
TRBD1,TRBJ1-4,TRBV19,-,CASSHQGGNEKLFF,TGTGCCAGTAGTCACCAGGGGGGGAATGAAAAACTGTTTTTT
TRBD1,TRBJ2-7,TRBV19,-,CASSIAQGIQYEQYF,TGTGCCAGTAGTATTGCACAGGGGATTCAGTACGAGCAGTACTTC
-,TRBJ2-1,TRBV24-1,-,CATSDGGSRGWYNEQFF,TGTGCCACCAGTGATGGGGGGTCCAGGGGGTGGTACAATGAGCAGTTCTTC
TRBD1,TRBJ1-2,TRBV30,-,CAWRPGQAYGYTF,TGTGCCTGGAGACCTGGACAGGCCTATGGCTACACCTTC
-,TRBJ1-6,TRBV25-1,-,CASSEYGTNSPLHF,TGTGCCAGCAGTGAATACGGGACCAATTCACCCCTCCACTTT